The clone carrying this T cell receptor (beta chain) has ten or more counts. These data are taken from a study of T cell repertoires in cytomegalovirus infection. TCRdb re-called the reads through MiXCR, storing one row per CDR3 protein. The sample carries tens of thousands of distinct CDR3 sequences, 4% recorded once. The receptor comes from a human donor in good health (CMV status not recorded). Some clones in this sample may be carry-over from other donors' samples. The sequencing input was PBMCs.

CDR3 amino acids: CASSARETQYF. CDR3 DNA: TGTGCCAGCAGCGCCCGAGAGACCCAGTACTTC. The gene calls are TRBV2 and TRBJ2-5; D unresolved. The germline V gene has CDR1 SNHLY and CDR2 FYNNEI. V lost 6 bases and J 4 bases, leaving 6 bases between the germline ends. The CDR3 has 11 residues.